This T cell receptor beta chain was obtained from a study of T cell clones after liver transplantation. Only a few counts were recorded for this clone. Sequencing used immunoSEQ multiplex PCR; TCRdb keeps in-frame clones, though not all of them. This sample has about 76,000 clones, with 70% to 90% found just once. CDR3 length equals 15 residues. Germline V gene lookup returns CDR1 MNHNY and CDR2 SVGAGI (reference sequence). J was trimmed by 1 base and V by 0 bases; bases with no gene match: 2. This material consisted of CD4+ T cells from blood, taken at the 22-month timepoint. This rearrangement joins TRBV6-6 to TRBJ2-5, with TRBD2 matching over 7 bases. The clonotype comes from a human patient who received a liver transplant. Some T cells could come from the graft donor. As DNA, the CDR3 is TGTGCCAGCAGTTACTCGGCTAGCGGCCAAGAGACCCAGTACTTC. Protein sequence: CASSYSASGQETQYF.